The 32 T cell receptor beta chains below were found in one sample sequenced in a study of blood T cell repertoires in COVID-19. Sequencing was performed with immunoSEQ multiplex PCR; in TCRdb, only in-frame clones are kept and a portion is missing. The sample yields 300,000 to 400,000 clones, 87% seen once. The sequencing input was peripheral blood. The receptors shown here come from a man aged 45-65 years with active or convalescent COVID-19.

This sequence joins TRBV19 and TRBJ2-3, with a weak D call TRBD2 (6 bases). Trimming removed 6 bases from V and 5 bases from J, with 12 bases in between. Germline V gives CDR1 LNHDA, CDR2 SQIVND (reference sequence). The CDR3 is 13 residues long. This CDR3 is CASSAVGGDTQYF. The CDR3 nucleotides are TGTGCCAGTAGCGCCGTGGGGGGAGATACGCAGTATTTT.

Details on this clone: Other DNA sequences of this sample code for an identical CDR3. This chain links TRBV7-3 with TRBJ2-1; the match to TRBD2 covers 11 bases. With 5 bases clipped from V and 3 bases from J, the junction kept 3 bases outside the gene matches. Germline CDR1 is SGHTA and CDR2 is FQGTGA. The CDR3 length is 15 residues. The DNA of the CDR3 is TGTGCCAGCAGCCCGGGACTAGCGGTCTACAATGAGCAGTTCTTC. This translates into CASSPGLAVYNEQFF.

The CDR3 loop reads CASSIVRLAGGPAYNEQFF. CDR3 in DNA: TGTGCCAGTAGTATAGTCCGACTAGCGGGAGGGCCGGCCTACAATGAGCAGTTCTTC. The V gene is TRBV19, the J gene TRBJ2-1, with 14 bases aligning to TRBD2. The CDR3 covers 19 residues. Germline CDR1 reads LNHDA; CDR2 reads SQIVND (reference sequence). The ends lost 1 base at V and 2 bases at J; junction bases unmatched: 7.

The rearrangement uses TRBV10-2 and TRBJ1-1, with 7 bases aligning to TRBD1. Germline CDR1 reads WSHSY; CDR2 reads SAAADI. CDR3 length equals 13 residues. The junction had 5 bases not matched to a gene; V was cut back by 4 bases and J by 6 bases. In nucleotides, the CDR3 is TGCGCCAGCAGTGGGACAGGATCTCCTGAAGCTTTCTTT. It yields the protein CASSGTGSPEAFF.

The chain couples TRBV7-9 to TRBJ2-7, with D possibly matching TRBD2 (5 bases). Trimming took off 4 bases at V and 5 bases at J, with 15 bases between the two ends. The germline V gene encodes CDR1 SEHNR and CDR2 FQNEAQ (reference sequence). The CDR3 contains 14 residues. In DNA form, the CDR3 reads TGTGCCAGCAGCTACGGACGGGATCGAGACGAGCAGTACTTC. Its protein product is CASSYGRDRDEQYF.

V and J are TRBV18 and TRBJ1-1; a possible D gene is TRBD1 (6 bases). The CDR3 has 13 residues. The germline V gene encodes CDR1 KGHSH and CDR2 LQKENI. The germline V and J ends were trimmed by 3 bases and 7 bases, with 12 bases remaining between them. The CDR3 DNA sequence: TGTGCCAGCTCACCCTGGGCAGGGGATGAAGCTTTCTTT. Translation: CASSPWAGDEAFF.

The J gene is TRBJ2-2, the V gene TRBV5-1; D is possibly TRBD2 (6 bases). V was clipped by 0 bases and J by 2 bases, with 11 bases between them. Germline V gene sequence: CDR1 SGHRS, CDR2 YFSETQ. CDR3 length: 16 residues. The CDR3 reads CASSLARDSNTGELFF. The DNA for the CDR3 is TGCGCCAGCAGCTTGGCCCGGGACTCAAACACCGGGGAGCTGTTTTTT. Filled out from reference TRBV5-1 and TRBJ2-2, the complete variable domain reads KAGVTQTPRYLIKTRGQQVTLSCSPISGHRSVSWYQQTPGQGLQFLFEYFSETQRNKGNFPGRFSGRQFSNSRSEMNVSTLELGDSALYLCASSLARDSNTGELFFGEGSRLTVL.

CDR3 in DNA: TGCGCCAGCAGCCAAGATTATGGGGCCAACGTCCTGACTTTC. This sequence encodes CASSQDYGANVLTF. The gene calls are TRBV4-1 and TRBJ2-6; D call uncertain. V dropped 0 bases and J dropped 3 bases, with 3 bases sitting between them. Germline V gene data show CDR1 as MGHRA and CDR2 as YSYEKL. This CDR3 spans 14 amino acids.

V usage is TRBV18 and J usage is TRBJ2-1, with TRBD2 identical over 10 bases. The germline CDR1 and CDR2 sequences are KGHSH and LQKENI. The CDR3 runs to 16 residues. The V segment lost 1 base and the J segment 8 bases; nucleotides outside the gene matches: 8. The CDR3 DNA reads TGTGCCAGCTCACCACAAAGCGGGAGGGCCAGTGATGAGCAGTTCTTC. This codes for CASSPQSGRASDEQFF.

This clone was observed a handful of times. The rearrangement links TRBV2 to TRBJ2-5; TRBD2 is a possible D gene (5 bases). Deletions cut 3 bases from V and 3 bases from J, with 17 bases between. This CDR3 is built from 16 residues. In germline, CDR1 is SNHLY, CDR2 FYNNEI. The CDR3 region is CASSEDSSRLKETQYF. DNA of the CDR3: TGTGCCAGCAGTGAGGACTCCAGCCGCCTAAAAGAGACCCAGTACTTC.

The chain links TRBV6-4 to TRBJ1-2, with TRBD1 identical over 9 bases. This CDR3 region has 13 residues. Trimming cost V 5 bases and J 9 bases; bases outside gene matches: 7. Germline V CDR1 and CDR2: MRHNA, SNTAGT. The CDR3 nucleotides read TGTGCCAGCAGTTCGGACAGGGGCACGAGCTACACCTTC. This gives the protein CASSSDRGTSYTF.

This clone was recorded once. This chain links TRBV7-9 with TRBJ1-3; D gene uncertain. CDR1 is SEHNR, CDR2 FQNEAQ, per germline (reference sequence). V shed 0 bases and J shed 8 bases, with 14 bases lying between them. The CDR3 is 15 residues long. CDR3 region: CASSLAVAREDTIYF. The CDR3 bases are TGTGCCAGCAGCTTAGCGGTCGCCAGAGAGGACACCATATATTTT.

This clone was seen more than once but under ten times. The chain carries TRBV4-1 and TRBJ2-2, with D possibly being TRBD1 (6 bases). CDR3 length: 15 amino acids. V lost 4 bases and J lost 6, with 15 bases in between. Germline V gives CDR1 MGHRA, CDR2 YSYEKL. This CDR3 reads CASSPRQGLPGELFF. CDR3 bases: TGCGCCAGCAGCCCGAGGCAGGGGTTGCCCGGGGAGCTGTTTTTT.

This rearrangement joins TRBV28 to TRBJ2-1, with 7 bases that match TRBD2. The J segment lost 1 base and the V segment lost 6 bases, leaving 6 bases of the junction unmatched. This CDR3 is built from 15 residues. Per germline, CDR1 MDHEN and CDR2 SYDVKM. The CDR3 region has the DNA TGTGCCAGCAGCCAGGCGGGAGAGTCCTACAATGAGCAGTTCTTC. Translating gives CASSQAGESYNEQFF.

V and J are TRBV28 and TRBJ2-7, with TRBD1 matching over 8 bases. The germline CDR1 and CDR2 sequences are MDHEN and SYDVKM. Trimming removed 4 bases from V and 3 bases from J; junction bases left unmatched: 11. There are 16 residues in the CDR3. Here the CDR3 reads CASSSYQGAPFYEQYF. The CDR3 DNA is TGTGCCAGCAGTTCCTATCAGGGGGCTCCTTTCTACGAGCAGTACTTC.

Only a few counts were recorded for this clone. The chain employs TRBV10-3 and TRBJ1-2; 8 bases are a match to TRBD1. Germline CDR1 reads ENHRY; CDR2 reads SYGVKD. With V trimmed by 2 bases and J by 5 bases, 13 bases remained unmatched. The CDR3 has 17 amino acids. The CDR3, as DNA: TGTGCCATCAGTGAGCCCGGCGGGAGCAGGGGGCGTTATGGCTACACCTTC. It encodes CAISEPGGSRGRYGYTF.

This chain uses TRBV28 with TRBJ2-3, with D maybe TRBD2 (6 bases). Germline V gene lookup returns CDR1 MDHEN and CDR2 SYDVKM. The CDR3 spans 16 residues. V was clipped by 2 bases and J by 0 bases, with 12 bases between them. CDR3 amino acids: CASSLASATSTDTQYF. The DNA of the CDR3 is TGTGCCAGCAGTTTAGCTAGCGCAACTAGCACAGATACGCAGTATTTT.

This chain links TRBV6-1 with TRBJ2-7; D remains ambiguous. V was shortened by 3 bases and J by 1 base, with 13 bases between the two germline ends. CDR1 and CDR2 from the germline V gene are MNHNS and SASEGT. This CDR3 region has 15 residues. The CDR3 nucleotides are TGTGCCAGCAGTGAGAGGCCGCCGAAATCCTACGAGCAGTACTTC. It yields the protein CASSERPPKSYEQYF.

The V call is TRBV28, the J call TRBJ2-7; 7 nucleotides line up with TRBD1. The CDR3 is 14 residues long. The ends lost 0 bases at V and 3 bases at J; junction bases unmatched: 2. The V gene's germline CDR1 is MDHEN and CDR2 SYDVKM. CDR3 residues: CASSLWTGSYEQYF. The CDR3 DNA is TGTGCCAGCAGTTTATGGACAGGGAGCTACGAGCAGTACTTC.

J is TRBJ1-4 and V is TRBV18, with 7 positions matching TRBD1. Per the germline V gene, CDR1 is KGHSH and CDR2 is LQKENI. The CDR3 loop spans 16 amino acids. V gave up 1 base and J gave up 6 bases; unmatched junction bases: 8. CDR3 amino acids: CASSPLSRTGYEKLFF. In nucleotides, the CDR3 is TGTGCCAGCTCACCACTCTCGAGGACAGGATATGAAAAACTGTTTTTT. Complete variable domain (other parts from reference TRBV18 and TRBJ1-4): NAGVMQNPRHLVRRRGQEARLRCSPMKGHSHVYWYRQLPEEGLKFMVYLQKENIIDESGMPKERFSAEFPKEGPSILRIQQVVRGDSAAYFCASSPLSRTGYEKLFFGSGTQLSVL.

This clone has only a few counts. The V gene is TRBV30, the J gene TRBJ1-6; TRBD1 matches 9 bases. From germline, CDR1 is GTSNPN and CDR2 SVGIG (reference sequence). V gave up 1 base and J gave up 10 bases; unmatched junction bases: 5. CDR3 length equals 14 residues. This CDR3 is CAWSAGTGRSPLHF. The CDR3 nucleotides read TGTGCCTGGAGTGCCGGGACAGGGAGATCACCCCTCCACTTT.

CDR3 region: CASSQESEEDYGYTF. In DNA, the CDR3 is TGTGCCAGCAGCCAAGAAAGCGAGGAGGACTATGGCTACACCTTC. The gene calls are TRBV4-2 and TRBJ1-2, with D hard to call. This CDR3 has 15 amino acids. The V end was cut by 0 bases, the J end by 3 bases, with 11 bases between. Germline CDR1 reads LGHNA; CDR2 reads YNFKEQ.

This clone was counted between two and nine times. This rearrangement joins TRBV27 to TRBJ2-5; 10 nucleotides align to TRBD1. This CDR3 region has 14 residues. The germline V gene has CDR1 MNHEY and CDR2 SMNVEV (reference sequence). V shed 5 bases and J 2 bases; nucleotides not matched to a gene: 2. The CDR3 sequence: CASSRDRGQETQYF. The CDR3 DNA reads TGTGCCAGCAGTCGGGACAGGGGTCAAGAGACCCAGTACTTC.

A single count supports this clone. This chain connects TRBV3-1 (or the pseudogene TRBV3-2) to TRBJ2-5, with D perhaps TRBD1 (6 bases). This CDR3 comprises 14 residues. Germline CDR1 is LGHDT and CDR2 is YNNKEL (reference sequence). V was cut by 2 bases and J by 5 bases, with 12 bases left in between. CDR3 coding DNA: TGTGCCAGCAGCCAATTTTCGAGGGGGGAGACCCAGTACTTC. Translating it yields CASSQFSRGETQYF.

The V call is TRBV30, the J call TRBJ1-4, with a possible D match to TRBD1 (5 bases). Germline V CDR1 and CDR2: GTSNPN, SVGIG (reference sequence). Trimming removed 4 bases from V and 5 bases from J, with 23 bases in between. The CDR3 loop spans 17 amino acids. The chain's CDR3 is CAWTRGVVAGGNEKLFF. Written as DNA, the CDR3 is TGTGCCTGGACCCGGGGAGTTGTTGCCGGGGGAAATGAAAAACTGTTTTTT.

The CDR3 DNA is TGTGCCAGCAGCTTAGATCTAGCGACCGGGGAGCTGTTTTTT. Amino acid sequence: CASSLDLATGELFF. V gene TRBV11-2 combines with J gene TRBJ2-2, with a tentative D call TRBD2 (6 bases). V was trimmed by 0 bases and J by 5 bases, leaving 7 bases between them. This CDR3 has 14 amino acids. Germline assignment: CDR1 SGHAT and CDR2 FQNNGV.

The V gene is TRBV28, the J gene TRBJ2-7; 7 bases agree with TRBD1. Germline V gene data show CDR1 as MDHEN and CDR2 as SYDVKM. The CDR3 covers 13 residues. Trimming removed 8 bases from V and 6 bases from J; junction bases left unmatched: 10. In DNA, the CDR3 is TGTGCCAGCTCTGGACAGGCACCTGGCGAGCAGTACTTC. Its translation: CASSGQAPGEQYF.

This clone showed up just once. CDR3 sequence: CASSPHRDSEAFF. In nucleotides, the CDR3 is TGTGCCAGCAGCCCGCACAGGGATTCTGAAGCTTTCTTT. V and J are TRBV11-2 and TRBJ1-1; D is perhaps TRBD1 (6 bases). Between the trimmed V and J ends, which lost 5 bases and 6 bases, there was a span of 13 bases. Germline CDR1 is SGHAT and CDR2 is FQNNGV. CDR3 size: 13 residues.

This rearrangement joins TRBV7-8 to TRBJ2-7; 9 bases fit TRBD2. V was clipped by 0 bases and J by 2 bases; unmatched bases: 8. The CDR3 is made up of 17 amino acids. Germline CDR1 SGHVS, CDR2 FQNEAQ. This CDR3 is CASSLAPGSGSTYEQYF. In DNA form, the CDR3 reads TGTGCCAGCAGCTTAGCCCCGGGTAGCGGGAGTACCTACGAGCAGTACTTC.

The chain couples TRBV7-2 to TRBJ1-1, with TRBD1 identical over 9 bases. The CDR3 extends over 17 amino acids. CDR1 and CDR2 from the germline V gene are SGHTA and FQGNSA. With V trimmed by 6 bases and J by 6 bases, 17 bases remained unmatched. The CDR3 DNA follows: TGTGCCAGCAGTTATAGAATAGGGACAGGGTTCCTGGCTGAAGCTTTCTTT. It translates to CASSYRIGTGFLAEAFF. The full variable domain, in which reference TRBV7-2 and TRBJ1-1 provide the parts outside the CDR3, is GAGVSQSPSNKVTEKGKDVELRCDPISGHTALYWYRQSLGQGLEFLIYFQGNSAPDKSGLPSDRFSAERTGGSVSTLTIQRTQQEDSAVYLCASSYRIGTGFLAEAFFGQGTRLTVV.

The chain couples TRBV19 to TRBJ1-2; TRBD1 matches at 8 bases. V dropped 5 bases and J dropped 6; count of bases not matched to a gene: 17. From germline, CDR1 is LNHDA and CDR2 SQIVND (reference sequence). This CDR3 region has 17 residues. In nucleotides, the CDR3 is TGTGCCAGTAGTGTACTTACCTCGGACAGGGAGAAGGATGGCTACACCTTC. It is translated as CASSVLTSDREKDGYTF. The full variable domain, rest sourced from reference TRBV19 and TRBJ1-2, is DGGITQSPKYLFRKEGQNVTLSCEQNLNHDAMYWYRQDPGQGLRLIYYSQIVNDFQKGDIAEGYSVSREKKESFPLTVTSAQKNPTAFYLCASSVLTSDREKDGYTFGSGTRLTVV.

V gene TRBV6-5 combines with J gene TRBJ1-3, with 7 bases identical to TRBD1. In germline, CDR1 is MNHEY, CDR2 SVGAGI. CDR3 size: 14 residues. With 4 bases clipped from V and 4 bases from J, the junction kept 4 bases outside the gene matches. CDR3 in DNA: TGTGCCAGCAGTTCCCCGGACAGGGGAAACACCATATATTTT. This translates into CASSSPDRGNTIYF.